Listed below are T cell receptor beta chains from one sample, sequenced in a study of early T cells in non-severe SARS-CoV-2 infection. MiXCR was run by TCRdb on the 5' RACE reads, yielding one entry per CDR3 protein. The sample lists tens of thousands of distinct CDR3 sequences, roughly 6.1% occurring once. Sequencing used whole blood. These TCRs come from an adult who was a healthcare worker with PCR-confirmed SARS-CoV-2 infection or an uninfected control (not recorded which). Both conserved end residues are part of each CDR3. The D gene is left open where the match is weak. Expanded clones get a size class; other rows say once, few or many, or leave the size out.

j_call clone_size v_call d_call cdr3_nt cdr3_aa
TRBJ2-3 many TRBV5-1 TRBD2 TGCGCCAGCAGCTCGGGACTAGCGGGAGAGCTCACAGATACGCAGTATTTT CASSSGLAGELTDTQYF
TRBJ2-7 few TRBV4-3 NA TGCGCCAGCAGCCAATACCTACGGGACACAACCTACGAGCAGTACTTC CASSQYLRDTTYEQYF
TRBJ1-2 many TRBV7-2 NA TGTGCCAGCAGAGTGGTCCCAGCTAACTATGGCTACACCTTC CASRVVPANYGYTF
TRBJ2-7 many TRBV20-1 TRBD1 TGCAGTGCTGGACAGGGAAGGAGAGGTGACGAGCAGTACTTC CSAGQGRRGDEQYF
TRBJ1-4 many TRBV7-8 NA TGTGCCAGCAGCCGGTTGGAAAAACTGTTTTTT CASSRLEKLFF
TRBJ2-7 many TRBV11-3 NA TGTGCCAGCTTCGGGTCCGCGAGCTCCTACGAGCAGTACTTC CASFGSASSYEQYF
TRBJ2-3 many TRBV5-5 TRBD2 TGTGCCAGCAGCCTAGAGGGACCGGGCAGGGAGGGTACGCAGTATTTT CASSLEGPGREGTQYF
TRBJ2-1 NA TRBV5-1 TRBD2 TGCGCCAGCAAGCTAGCGGGAGGGAACAATGAGCAGTTCTTC CASKLAGGNNEQFF
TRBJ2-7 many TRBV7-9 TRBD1 TGTGCCAGCAGCTTAGCTGGGGACAGGGGTTCACACGAGCAGTACTTC CASSLAGDRGSHEQYF
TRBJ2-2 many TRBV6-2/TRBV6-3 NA TGTGCCAGCAGTTTAGGCGGGGCGAACACCGGGGAGCTGTTTTTT CASSLGGANTGELFF
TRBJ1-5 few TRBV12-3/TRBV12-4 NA TGTGCCAGCAGTTCAGACAGGCAGTACAATCAGCCCCAGCATTTT CASSSDRQYNQPQHF
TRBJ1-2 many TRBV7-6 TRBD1 TGTGCCAGCAGCCACAGGGGACGGGAGGACTATGGCTACACCTTC CASSHRGREDYGYTF
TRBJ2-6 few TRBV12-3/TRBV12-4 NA TGTGCCAGCACCGCGGCAGGGGCTGGGGCCAACGTCCTGACTTTC CASTAAGAGANVLTF
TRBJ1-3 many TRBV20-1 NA TGCAGTGCCCAGAGCGGCAGCCTCTCTGGAAACACCATATATTTT CSAQSGSLSGNTIYF
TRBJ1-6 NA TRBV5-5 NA TGTGCCAGCAGCCTCGACAGAAATTCACCCCTCCACTTT CASSLDRNSPLHF
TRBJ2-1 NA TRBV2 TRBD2 TGTGCCAGCAGTGGTAGCGGGATAGGGAATGAGCAGTTCTTC CASSGSGIGNEQFF
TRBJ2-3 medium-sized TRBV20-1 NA TGCAGTTCCAAGGGGGACGGCACAGATACGCAGTATTTT CSSKGDGTDTQYF
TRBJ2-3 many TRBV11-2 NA TGTGCCAGCAGCTTCTCGGACCCTGGGTTAGATACGCAGTATTTT CASSFSDPGLDTQYF
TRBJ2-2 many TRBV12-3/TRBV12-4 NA TGTGCCAGCAGCCCCACGGCGGCCTCGAACACCGGGGAGCTGTTTTTT CASSPTAASNTGELFF
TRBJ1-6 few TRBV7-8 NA TGTGCCAGCAGCGTGCCGGTTAGCTCCTATAATTCACCCCTCCACTTT CASSVPVSSYNSPLHF
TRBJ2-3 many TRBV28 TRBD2 TGTGCCAGCAGTTTCCAGTCAGCGGGGACAGATACGCAGTATTTT CASSFQSAGTDTQYF